This TCR beta chain is drawn from a study of blood T cell repertoires in COVID-19. In the authors' workflow: Amplification of reference gene primers was used by the study to estimate nucleated cell counts. Only in-frame clones appear in the TCRdb table, and some are missing; sequencing was by immunoSEQ multiplex PCR. V and J calls and clone size are copied from that table; D and trimming were computed from the DNA. Of about 250,000 clones detected, 86% appear once; the ten largest clones hold approximately 6%. Seattle enrolled patients during active infection and tracked them longitudinally. Trimming shortened V by 2 bases and J by 0 bases, and 10 bases separated the two germline ends. CDR1 and CDR2 from the germline V gene are SGHTA and FQGNSA. The CDR3 has 15 residues.

The chain is built from TRBV7-2 and TRBJ1-1; D remains unclear. The sample consisted of peripheral blood. This sequence originates from a woman aged 80 or over with COVID-19, enrolled during active disease. The CDR3 loop reads CASSLFGGMNTEAFF. In DNA form, the CDR3 reads TGTGCCAGCAGCTTATTCGGAGGGATGAACACTGAAGCTTTCTTT.